These T cell receptor beta chains were read from a single sample in a study of T cell responses to AZD1222 COVID-19 vaccine. Assay: immunoSEQ multiplex PCR; the TCRdb copy retains only in-frame clones and omits some. The sample lists some 120,000 clones; over 80% were seen once. The sequencing here drew on peripheral blood, taken on day 0 of AZD1222 vaccination. The receptor source for this set is an adult in good health. Both conserved end residues are part of each CDR3. A D gene is named only where the DNA matches it firmly.

CASSPMTGGDTQYF,TGCGCCAGCAGCCCGATGACAGGCGGCGATACGCAGTATTTT,.,TRBV5-1,TRBJ2-3
CSASSSYEQYF,TGCAGTGCTAGCTCTTCCTACGAGCAGTACTTC,.,TRBV20-1,TRBJ2-7
CASSQAEGQGNQPQHF,TGTGCCAGCAGCCAAGCCGAGGGACAGGGCAATCAGCCCCAGCATTTT,TRBD1,TRBV4-2,TRBJ1-5
CASSLIHQGPSNQPQHF,TGCGCCAGCAGCTTAATCCACCAGGGTCCCAGCAATCAGCCCCAGCATTTT,.,TRBV5-1,TRBJ1-5
CASSQIDRENTIYF,TGTGCCAGCAGCCAAATTGACAGGGAGAACACCATATATTTT,TRBD1,TRBV28,TRBJ1-3
CASSQDSSGRAFPSTGELFF,TGTGCCAGCAGCCAAGATAGTAGCGGGAGGGCCTTTCCTTCCACCGGGGAGCTGTTTTTT,TRBD2,TRBV3-1/TRBV3-2,TRBJ2-2
CASSLHIGGGNEKLFF,TGTGCCAGCAGCCTTCACATTGGAGGGGGCAATGAAAAACTGTTTTTT,TRBD1,TRBV7-6,TRBJ1-4
CASSPAGGPDEAFF,TGTGCCAGCAGCCCCGCGGGAGGGCCGGATGAAGCTTTCTTT,.,TRBV7-6,TRBJ1-1
CASRGGPGDYGYTF,TGTGCCAGCAGGGGAGGGCCGGGAGACTATGGCTACACCTTC,.,TRBV28,TRBJ1-2
CASSATGRELFF,TGTGCCAGCAGTGCGACAGGGAGAGAACTGTTTTTT,TRBD1,TRBV2,TRBJ1-4